The sequence of this T cell receptor beta chain was determined in a study of graft-versus-host responses after intestinal transplantation. Turning to the study itself: Recipients obtained multivisceral, liver-intestinal, or isolated intestinal transplants. Following induction with anti-thymocyte globulin, all recipients were given tacrolimus and steroids for about 3 years.

In regard to this clone: Its antigen is unknown.

Trimming removed 7 bases from V and 4 bases from J, with 10 bases in between. The CDR3 is made up of 12 amino acids. Germline V gene sequence: CDR1 LNHDA, CDR2 SQIVND (reference sequence). TCRdb's table, derived via immunoSEQ multiplex PCR, lists solely in-frame clones and lacks some. The sample yields around 100,000 clones, roughly 93% seen once. The sequences come from unstimulated CD8+ T cells sorted from spleen or lymph node cells, collected before intestinal transplant. The chain uses TRBV19 and TRBJ1-2, with D unclear. The receptor comes from a human donor who received an intestinal transplant. CDR3 residues: CASISGVYGYTF. The CDR3 region has the DNA TGTGCCAGTATATCTGGAGTCTATGGCTACACCTTC.